This is a list of T cell receptor beta chains from one sample in a study of T cell responses to AZD1222 COVID-19 vaccine. Sequencing was performed with immunoSEQ multiplex PCR; in TCRdb, only in-frame clones are kept and a portion is missing. The sample has around 120,000 clones, approximately 90% seen once. Sequenced material: peripheral blood, taken on day 0 of AZD1222 vaccination. The receptors stem from an adult in good health. CDR3s include the opening cysteine and the closing phenylalanine or tryptophan.

>TRBJ1-6|TRBV9
CASSEAGQLLNSPLHF
>TRBJ1-6|TRBV28
CASSLKGQPNSPLHF
>TRBJ1-6|TRBV7-9
CASSLIQRNSPLHF
>TRBJ1-4|TRBV6-4
CASSLNGRGEKLFF
>TRBJ1-2|TRBV6-5
CASSRDRGLGGYTF
>TRBJ1-1|TRBV6-5
CASSTPSGNTEAFF
>TRBJ2-1|TRBV19
CASSERGSSYNEQFF
>TRBJ2-7|TRBV5-4
CASSLDGQHEQYF
>TRBJ1-2|TRBV6-1
CASSDALGRDSYGYTF
>TRBJ1-1|TRBV30
CAWSVTFTGGVAEAFF
>TRBJ2-7|TRBV5-1
CASSLQPGAPYEQYF
>TRBJ2-7|TRBV6-5
CASISSGTHKNYEQYF
>TRBJ2-7|TRBV25-1
CANGGTSGDSYEQYF
>TRBJ1-1|TRBV10-1
CASSVLGGEAFF
>TRBJ1-6|TRBV27
CASSPGLGRSPLHF
>TRBJ2-5|TRBV12-3/TRBV12-4
CASSLGIQETQYF
>TRBJ1-4|TRBV7-2
CASSPDGATNEKLFF
>TRBJ1-6|TRBV3-1/TRBV3-2
CASSQEGIRGLHF
>TRBJ2-1|TRBV9
CASSVVGENEQFF
>TRBJ1-1|TRBV7-9
CASSSPTGSGTEAFF
>TRBJ1-2|TRBV7-2
CASTSGGSANYGYTF
>TRBJ1-2|TRBV29-1
CSVEVSPGYGYTF
>TRBJ1-1|TRBV5-1
CASSSGHLNTEAFF
>TRBJ1-5|TRBV2
CASSASGRGQPQHF
>TRBJ2-2|TRBV28
CASKIAGVTGELFF
>TRBJ2-3|TRBV6-4
CASSRDPGGDTQYF
>TRBJ1-1|TRBV28
CASSLSINTEAFF
>TRBJ2-1|TRBV15
CATSSDRGPIREQFF
>TRBJ1-2|TRBV28
CASQRGVTYGYTF
>TRBJ1-1|TRBV28
CASSSSGEGNTEAFF
>TRBJ1-6|TRBV5-1
CASSWGDRDESPLHF
>TRBJ2-7|TRBV6-6
CASSYSTGLTGGEQYF
>TRBJ2-3|TRBV18
CASSPHSTDTQYF
>TRBJ2-7|TRBV6-5
CASSYKGTGVYEQYF
>TRBJ1-2|TRBV6-1
CASSEAGGGGYTF
>TRBJ2-7|TRBV5-6
CASSYPLGSSYEQYF
>TRBJ1-1|TRBV5-4
CASSPGGSTSFSEAFF
>TRBJ2-2|TRBV19
CASSPGQRGTGELFF
>TRBJ2-3|TRBV6-6
CASSYSTALVTDTQYF
>TRBJ2-1|TRBV15
CATSRPAGEGNEQFF
>TRBJ2-3|TRBV28
CASSFPTVRTDTQYF
>TRBJ2-1|TRBV30
CAWAPTASEQFF
>TRBJ1-1|TRBV10-3
CAISSGTGGITEAFF
>TRBJ1-1|TRBV3-1/TRBV3-2
CASSLGQGKTEAFF
>TRBJ1-2|TRBV2
CASSVRRGVRGYTF
>TRBJ1-1|TRBV19
CASIPLGENTEAFF
>TRBJ2-3|TRBV24-1
CATSDLSGGFSTDTQYF
>TRBJ2-1|TRBV5-4
CASSPGARDEQFF
>TRBJ2-3|TRBV7-9
CASSRRGDSTDTQYF
>TRBJ1-1|TRBV2
CASRWAGNTEAFF
>TRBJ2-3|TRBV27
CASSFPGGVDTQYF
>TRBJ1-1|TRBV10-2
CASSESGQGLTEAFF
>TRBJ2-3|TRBV10-3
CAISFTGMGDTQYF
>TRBJ1-5|TRBV10-2
CASSAFGGSNNQPQHF
>TRBJ2-2|TRBV6-1
CASSEQGTGELFF
>TRBJ1-5|TRBV28
CASSLDRQKRGGSNQPQHF
>TRBJ1-6|TRBV19
CASRRQGFNSPLHF
>TRBJ2-3|TRBV10-3
CAISEAGLAGDTQYF